Presented here are 13 T cell receptor beta chains from one specimen sequenced in a study of OX40 agonist ivuxolimab in advanced cancers. Profiling relied on immunoSEQ multiplex PCR, and the TCRdb table lists in-frame clones only, not all of them. Here the sample spans tens of thousands of clones, around 83% being singletons. This material consisted of CD4+ or CD8+ T cells sorted from blood, taken in a trial of the OX40 agonist ivuxolimab. All receptors derive from an adult with an advanced solid tumor such as melanoma, head and neck, liver or kidney cancer.

The chain couples TRBV19 to TRBJ1-2, with 9 bases matching TRBD1. The CDR3 has 15 amino acids. In germline, CDR1 is LNHDA, CDR2 SQIVND (reference sequence). V lost 11 bases and J lost 4; bases outside the gene matches: 14. For the CDR3, the DNA is TGTGCCGCCTCCCCCCCCGGGACAGGGAGCTATGGCTACACCTTC. This encodes CAASPPGTGSYGYTF.

The V gene is TRBV5-1, the J gene TRBJ1-1; weak D call: TRBD1 (6 bases). The germline gives CDR1 SGHRS, CDR2 YFSETQ. This CDR3 contains 18 residues. V was trimmed by 0 bases and J by 2 bases, leaving 20 bases between them. The CDR3, as DNA: TGCGCCAGCAGCTTGGGTATATTGTCCGGGGGGCTAAACACTGAAGCTTTCTTT. It translates to CASSLGILSGGLNTEAFF.

The chain couples TRBV5-1 to TRBJ2-7; D might be TRBD1 or TRBD2, each matching 6 bases. Trimming cost V 1 base and J 0 bases, with 14 bases left between them. Looked up from germline, CDR1 is SGHRS and CDR2 is YFSETQ. This CDR3 has 16 residues. The CDR3 bases are TGCGCCAGCAGCTTGCTGCCGGGGGCCTACTCCTACGAGCAGTACTTC. It encodes CASSLLPGAYSYEQYF.

This clone appeared a single time. V usage is TRBV4-3 and J usage is TRBJ2-3; TRBD2 agrees at 7 bases. Trimming at V came to 1 base and at J to 3 bases, leaving 10 bases not matched to a gene. The CDR3 totals 17 residues. Germline-derived CDR1 and CDR2 are LGHNA and YSLEER. The CDR3 loop reads CASSQGATSRGTDTQYF. CDR3 DNA sequence: TGCGCCAGCAGCCAAGGGGCGACTAGCCGGGGAACAGATACGCAGTATTTT.

The V gene is TRBV18, the J gene TRBJ1-6; D ambiguous. Trimming cost V 2 bases and J 12 bases, with 11 bases left between them. Germline V CDR1 and CDR2: KGHSH, LQKENI. CDR3 length: 13 residues. CDR3 protein: CASSPGGDVPLHF. In nucleotides, the CDR3 is TGTGCCAGCTCACCAGGCGGAGACGTACCCCTCCACTTT. Looking up the rest from reference TRBV18 and TRBJ1-6 gives the full variable domain: NAGVMQNPRHLVRRRGQEARLRCSPMKGHSHVYWYRQLPEEGLKFMVYLQKENIIDESGMPKERFSAEFPKEGPSILRIQQVVRGDSAAYFCASSPGGDVPLHFGNGTRLTVT.

This rearrangement joins TRBV7-9 to TRBJ2-5; TRBD2 matches 14 bases. With V trimmed by 5 bases and J by 5 bases, 13 bases remained unmatched. The CDR3 extends over 18 amino acids. Germline V gene data show CDR1 as SEHNR and CDR2 as FQNEAQ (reference sequence). In nucleotides, the CDR3 is TGTGCCAGCAGCACACCGGGACTAGCGGGAGCCAGCGTGGAGACCCAGTACTTC. This translates into CASSTPGLAGASVETQYF. Based on the CDR3 plus reference TRBV7-9 and TRBJ2-5, the full variable domain is DTGVSQNPRHKITKRGQNVTFRCDPISEHNRLYWYRQTLGQGPEFLTYFQNEAQLEKSRLLSDRFSAERPKGSFSTLEIQRTEQGDSAMYLCASSTPGLAGASVETQYFGPGTRLLVL.

The chain joins TRBV30 to TRBJ1-5; tentatively, D is TRBD1 (5 bases). The V gene lost 2 bases and the J gene lost 7 bases, with 12 bases spanning the gap. Looked up from germline, CDR1 is GTSNPN and CDR2 is SVGIG (reference sequence). The CDR3 loop spans 13 amino acids. Here the CDR3 reads CAWSISGTQPQHF. The CDR3 nucleotides are TGTGCCTGGAGTATTTCGGGGACCCAGCCCCAGCATTTT.

This chain connects TRBV7-2 to TRBJ1-3; no firm D call. Germline CDR1 and CDR2: SGHTA and FQGNSA. Trimming removed 1 base at V and 2 bases at J, with 9 bases between. The CDR3 extends over 15 amino acids. The CDR3 coding sequence is TGTGCCAGCAGCTTAGTTCCGGACCCTGGAAACACCATATATTTT. It encodes CASSLVPDPGNTIYF.

The CDR3: CASRGGETQYF. Written as DNA, the CDR3 is TGCGCCAGCAGGGGAGGAGAGACCCAGTACTTC. The chain combines TRBV10-2 with TRBJ2-5, with D tentatively TRBD2 (6 bases). V was clipped by 6 bases and J by 4 bases, with 6 bases between them. Germline-derived CDR1 and CDR2 are WSHSY and SAAADI. The CDR3 has 11 amino acids.

The rearrangement uses TRBV18 and TRBJ2-2; weak D call: TRBD2 (5 bases). V gave up 4 bases and J gave up 9 bases, with 15 bases separating them. The CDR3 has 14 amino acids. Germline CDR1 and CDR2: KGHSH and LQKENI. CDR3 residues: CASSRTRGGRELFF. For the CDR3, the DNA is TGTGCCAGCTCACGTACTCGTGGAGGCCGGGAGCTGTTTTTT.

The V and J genes are TRBV25-1 and TRBJ1-1; D remains unclear. The V end was cut by 4 bases, the J end by 7 bases, with 10 bases between. The CDR3 runs 12 residues. Germline values: CDR1 MGHDK, CDR2 SYGVNS. As DNA, the CDR3 is TGTGCCAGCAGTGGACGGTCGGATGAAGCTTTCTTT. Its protein product is CASSGRSDEAFF.

The chain combines TRBV18 with TRBJ1-2, with D possibly matching TRBD1 (6 bases). Germline V CDR1 and CDR2: KGHSH, LQKENI. With 2 bases removed from V and 6 bases from J, the gap between germline ends came to 16 bases. CDR3 length: 15 residues. The CDR3 loop reads CASSPSGGAVDGYTF. CDR3 in DNA: TGTGCCAGCTCACCATCCGGGGGGGCAGTCGATGGCTACACCTTC.

The count of this clone is one. The chain has TRBV2 and TRBJ2-3, with 9 bases fitting TRBD2. Per germline, CDR1 SNHLY and CDR2 FYNNEI. This CDR3 is 15 amino acids long. With V trimmed by 5 bases and J by 6 bases, 9 bases remained unmatched. The DNA of the CDR3 is TGTGCCAGCAGTTACGGCGGGGGGGCAGCTGATACGCAGTATTTT. This codes for CASSYGGGAADTQYF.